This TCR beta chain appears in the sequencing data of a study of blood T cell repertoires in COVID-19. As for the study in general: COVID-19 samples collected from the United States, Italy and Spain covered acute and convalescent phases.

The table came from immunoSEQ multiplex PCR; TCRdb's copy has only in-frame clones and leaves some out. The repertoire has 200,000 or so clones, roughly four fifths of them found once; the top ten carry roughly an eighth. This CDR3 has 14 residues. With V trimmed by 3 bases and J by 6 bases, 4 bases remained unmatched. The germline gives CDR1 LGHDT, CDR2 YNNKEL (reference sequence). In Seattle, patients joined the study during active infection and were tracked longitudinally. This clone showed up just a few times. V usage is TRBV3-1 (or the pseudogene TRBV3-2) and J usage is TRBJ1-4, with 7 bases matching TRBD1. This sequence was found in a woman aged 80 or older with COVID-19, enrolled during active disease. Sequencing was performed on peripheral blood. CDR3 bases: TGTGCCAGCAGCCAGCGACAGGGCCATGAAAAACTGTTTTTT. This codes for CASSQRQGHEKLFF.